Shown below are 9 T cell receptor beta chains from a single sample sequenced in a study of CD8 T cells in ankylosing spondylitis. These receptors have no known antigen. TCRdb redid the calling of the 5' RACE reads with MiXCR, one entry per CDR3 protein. This table holds fewer than 750,000 distinct CDR3 sequences, around 19% found once. Study results and caveats: In ankylosing spondylitis blood, a motif of 7 to 9 highly homologous TCR beta variants appeared characteristic.

Sequencing was carried out using blood, either unsorted or a sorted T cell fraction (not recorded which). The receptors derive from a male donor with ankylosing spondylitis.

The chain recombines TRBV20-1 with TRBJ2-7, with 8 nucleotides matching TRBD2. Germline assignment: CDR1 DFQATT and CDR2 SNEGSKA (reference sequence). V was clipped by 2 bases and J by 1 base; unmatched bases: 10. This CDR3 is built from 16 residues. The CDR3: CSARRLTSVWSYEQYF. The CDR3 DNA follows: TGCAGTGCTAGACGTTTGACTAGCGTCTGGTCCTACGAGCAGTACTTC.

This clonotype was detected ten times or more. This chain links TRBV2 with TRBJ2-2; TRBD1 might be the D (5 bases). V was trimmed by 3 bases and J by 4 bases, leaving 9 bases between them. CDR1 is SNHLY and CDR2 is FYNNEI in the germline V gene. The CDR3 spans 14 residues. Written as DNA, the CDR3 is TGTGCCAGCAGTGACAGGGAAGTCACCGGGGAGCTGTTTTTT. Amino acid sequence: CASSDREVTGELFF.

This clonotype was seen only a few times. The chain carries TRBV11-2 and TRBJ2-6; D remains unclear. Germline loops: CDR1 SGHAT, CDR2 FQNNGV. V dropped 7 bases and J dropped 9 bases, with 10 bases sitting between them. The CDR3 contains 12 residues. The CDR3 sequence is CASTDRYNVLTF. The CDR3 DNA reads as TGTGCCAGCACCGATCGATACAACGTCCTGACTTTC.

This rearrangement joins TRBV7-9 to TRBJ2-3, with 7 bases lining up with TRBD1. Looked up from germline, CDR1 is SEHNR and CDR2 is FQNEAQ (reference sequence). CDR3 size: 13 residues. Unmatched junction bases numbered 6, after V lost 6 bases and J lost 6 bases. CDR3 in amino acids: CASRNQGVDTQYF. CDR3 coding DNA: TGTGCCAGCAGAAATCAGGGGGTCGATACGCAGTATTTT.

This clonotype was seen a few times. At one end, the junction sequence differs from germline, possibly due to a read error. CDR3 loop: CSARAPSGSTDTQYF. In DNA, the CDR3 is TGCAGTGCAAGAGCCCCTAGCGGGAGTACAGATACGCAGTATTTT. The chain couples TRBV20-1 to TRBJ2-3; 10 nucleotides match TRBD2. Germline lookup yields CDR1 DFQATT and CDR2 SNEGSKA (reference sequence). The CDR3 length is 15 residues.

The genes are TRBV9 and TRBJ2-6, with 11 bases identical to TRBD1. V lost 0 bases and J lost 2; bases outside the gene matches: 7. The germline CDR1 and CDR2 sequences are SGDLS and YYNGEE. This CDR3 contains 19 residues. The CDR3 region has the DNA TGTGCCAGCAGCGTAGTTGCGGGACAGGGGGACGCTGGGGCCAACGTCCTGACTTTC. As protein: CASSVVAGQGDAGANVLTF. The variable domain in full, completed from reference TRBV9 and TRBJ2-6, reads DSGVTQTPKHLITATGQRVTLRCSPRSGDLSVYWYQQSLDQGLQFLIQYYNGEERAKGNILERFSAQQFPDLHSELNLSSLELGDSALYFCASSVVAGQGDAGANVLTFGAGSRLTVL.

The chain recombines TRBV5-5 with TRBJ1-5, with TRBD1 identical over 8 bases. Losses at the gene ends were 4 bases for V and 0 bases for J; bases not matched to a gene: 6. The CDR3 sequence is 16 residues long. CDR1 and CDR2 from the germline V gene are SGHKS and YYEKEE (reference sequence). CDR3 nucleotides: TGTGCCAGCAGCCGAGGGACAGGAAATAGCAATCAGCCCCAGCATTTT. Translation gives CASSRGTGNSNQPQHF.

The chain couples TRBV27 to TRBJ1-1; 11 nucleotides match TRBD1. V dropped 5 bases and J dropped 4; count of bases not matched to a gene: 9. The length of the CDR3 is 16 residues. Per the germline V gene, CDR1 is MNHEY and CDR2 is SMNVEV (reference sequence). CDR3 DNA sequence: TGTGCCAGCAGTCCCGGGACAGGGGGGGTGGGCACTGAAGCTTTCTTT. It codes for CASSPGTGGVGTEAFF.

This clonotype was recorded a few times. The chain joins TRBV12-3 or TRBV12-4 to TRBJ2-1; TRBD1 matches at 9 bases. V dropped 5 bases and J dropped 9; count of bases not matched to a gene: 11. The CDR3 is 15 amino acids. This CDR3 reads CASSPRGTGPAEQFF. CDR3 in DNA: TGTGCCAGCAGTCCCCGAGGGACAGGGCCGGCTGAGCAGTTCTTC.